The text below deals with one T cell receptor beta chain. Its antigen is unidentified. Assay used: immunoSEQ multiplex PCR; TCRdb lists only in-frame clones, some missing. The data contain about 81,000 clones, 85% to 90% of them seen just once; the ten biggest clones take up around 0.45%. The source of the sample is a study of OX40 agonist ivuxolimab in advanced cancers. CDR1 is MNHEY and CDR2 is SVGAGI in the germline V gene. With V trimmed by 8 bases and J by 2 bases, 11 bases remained unmatched. The CDR3 is 15 amino acids. Notes on the study in general: Expanded peripheral T cells had an undetermined antigen specificity. Relatively little clonal expansion, among the lowest observed, appeared in partial responders at 0.1-3.0 mg/kg. At 0.1 to 3.0 mg/kg, clonal expansion of CD4+ and CD8+ blood T cells had occurred by week 6.

Researchers took blood at baseline, on cycle 4 day 1, and on cycle 7 day 1. The TCR was taken from an adult with an advanced solid tumor such as melanoma, head and neck, liver or kidney cancer. This chain links TRBV6-5 with TRBJ1-2, with 7 bases fitting TRBD1. Sequenced material: CD4+ or CD8+ T cells sorted from blood, taken in a trial of the OX40 agonist ivuxolimab. CDR3 amino acids: CASRPGQRSNYGYTF. As DNA, the CDR3 is TGTGCCAGCCGACCGGGACAGAGGTCCAACTATGGCTACACCTTC.